The clone carrying this T cell receptor beta chain occurred many times. The time point here: newly diagnosed GD, antithyroid drugs for less than 3 months. The TCR library was made from RNA that had been extracted from PBMCs in TRIzol. This CDR3 comprises 13 residues. The germline V and J ends were trimmed by 6 bases and 1 base, with 9 bases remaining between them. The germline V gene has CDR1 MNHNS and CDR2 SASEGT. The data were taken from a study of regulatory T cells in long-lasting Graves disease. Arm-PCR of CDR3 regions with iRepertoire HTBI primers generated TCR beta libraries. TCRdb itself ran the multiplex PCR reads through MiXCR, one entry per CDR3 protein. There are 360,000 or so distinct CDR3 sequences in the sample; approximately 12% occur only once, and about 19% lies in the top ten. These data also formed part of another study, on T cells in Graves' hyperthyroidism and ophthalmopathy.

The genes are TRBV6-1 and TRBJ2-5; D remains ambiguous. The TCR originated in a young woman with Graves disease. The source was peripheral blood mononuclear cells (PBMCs), collected at new diagnosis, from a patient treated with antithyroid drugs. CDR3 coding DNA: TGTGCCAGCAGGATACAGTTCCAAGAGACCCAGTACTTC. This translates into CASRIQFQETQYF.